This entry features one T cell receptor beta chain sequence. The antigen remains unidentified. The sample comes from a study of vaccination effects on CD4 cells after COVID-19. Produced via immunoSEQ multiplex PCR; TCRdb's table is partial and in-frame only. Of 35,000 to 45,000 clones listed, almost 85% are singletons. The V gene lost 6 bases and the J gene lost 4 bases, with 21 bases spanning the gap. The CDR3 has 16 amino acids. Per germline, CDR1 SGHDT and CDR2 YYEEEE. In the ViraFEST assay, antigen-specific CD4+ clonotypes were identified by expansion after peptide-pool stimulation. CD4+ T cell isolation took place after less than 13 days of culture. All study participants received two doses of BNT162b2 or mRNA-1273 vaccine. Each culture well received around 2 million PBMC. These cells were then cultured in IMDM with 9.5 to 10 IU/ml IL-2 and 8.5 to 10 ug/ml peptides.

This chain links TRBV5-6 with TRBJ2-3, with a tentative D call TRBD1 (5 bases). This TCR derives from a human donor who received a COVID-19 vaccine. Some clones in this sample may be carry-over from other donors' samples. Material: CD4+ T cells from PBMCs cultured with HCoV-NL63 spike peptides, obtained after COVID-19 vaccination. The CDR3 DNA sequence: TGTGCCAGCACCCCCACCAGGGTCACGGCACCAGATACGCAGTATTTT. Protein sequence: CASTPTRVTAPDTQYF.